The 6 T cell receptor beta chains in this list originate from one sample, sequenced in a study of blood T cell repertoires in COVID-19. The table came from immunoSEQ multiplex PCR; TCRdb's copy has only in-frame clones and leaves some out. The sample records about 210,000 clones, approximately 85% being singletons. The sequencing sample was made of peripheral blood. The receptors derive from a man over 45 with COVID-19, enrolled during active disease.

The genes are TRBV9 and TRBJ2-1; TRBD2 might be the D (6 bases). The CDR3 has 16 amino acids. The V end lost 0 bases, the J end lost 4 bases, and 14 bases lay between the germline ends. Germline values: CDR1 SGDLS, CDR2 YYNGEE. CDR3 sequence (DNA): TGTGCCAGCAGCGTAGGTGGAGGGGTTCTTTACAATGAGCAGTTCTTC. The encoded protein is CASSVGGGVLYNEQFF.

The rearrangement uses TRBV5-4 and TRBJ2-1, with TRBD2 identical over 9 bases. The germline gives CDR1 SGHNT, CDR2 YYREEE (reference sequence). Unmatched junction bases numbered 9, after V lost 1 base and J lost 10 bases. The CDR3 extends over 15 amino acids. CDR3 loop: CASSLILAGREEQFF. CDR3 coding DNA: TGTGCCAGCAGCTTGATTCTAGCGGGGAGGGAGGAGCAGTTCTTC. The full variable domain, with the rest looked up from reference TRBV5-4 and TRBJ2-1, is ETGVTQSPTHLIKTRGQQVTLRCSSQSGHNTVSWYQQALGQGPQFIFQYYREEENGRGNFPPRFSGLQFPNYSSELNVNALELDDSALYLCASSLILAGREEQFFGPGTRLTVL.

The gene calls are TRBV5-5 and TRBJ2-5, with 11 bases fitting TRBD2. Germline V gene lookup returns CDR1 SGHKS and CDR2 YYEKEE (reference sequence). This CDR3 has 15 residues. With V trimmed by 2 bases and J by 5 bases, 5 bases remained unmatched. CDR3 region: CASSFSGGARETQYF. The CDR3 bases are TGTGCCAGCAGCTTTAGCGGGGGGGCCAGGGAGACCCAGTACTTC. Full variable domain (outside the CDR3, taken from reference TRBV5-5 and TRBJ2-5): DAGVTQSPTHLIKTRGQQVTLRCSPISGHKSVSWYQQVLGQGPQFIFQYYEKEERGRGNFPDRFSARQFPNYSSELNVNALLLGDSALYLCASSFSGGARETQYFGPGTRLLVL.

This clone was detected a few times. The chain employs TRBV5-4 and TRBJ2-7; tentative D call: TRBD1 (7 bases). Germline V CDR1 and CDR2: SGHNT, YYREEE (reference sequence). The CDR3 spans 13 residues. The germline V and J ends were trimmed by 3 bases and 7 bases, with 14 bases remaining between them. The CDR3, as DNA: TGTGCCAGCAGCTCGGCAGGGGGGTGGGAGCAGTACTTC. Translated, it gives CASSSAGGWEQYF.

The chain recombines TRBV9 with TRBJ1-3, with D hard to call. Germline CDR1 reads SGDLS; CDR2 reads YYNGEE. Trimming stripped 0 bases from V and 0 bases from J, with 13 bases between. The CDR3 spans 17 residues. CDR3 sequence: CASSVAAGWGSGNTIYF. As DNA, the CDR3 is TGTGCCAGCAGCGTAGCAGCGGGGTGGGGCTCTGGAAACACCATATATTTT.

The V call is TRBV5-1, the J call TRBJ2-7; D perhaps matches TRBD2 (5 bases). This CDR3 region has 12 residues. Germline loops: CDR1 SGHRS, CDR2 YFSETQ. Trimming cost V 2 bases and J 6 bases, with 9 bases left between them. The CDR3 DNA is TGCGCCAGCAGCTTTGGAGGCGCCGAGCAGTACTTC. Protein sequence: CASSFGGAEQYF.